Shown below are 30 T cell receptor beta chains from a single sample sequenced in a study of blood T cell repertoires in COVID-19. The method was immunoSEQ multiplex PCR; TCRdb's version includes in-frame clones alone and lacks a portion of them. The sample consists of 300,000 to 450,000 clones, 88% of them appearing once. Sequenced: PBMCs or T cells enriched from blood (not recorded which). Receptor source: a woman in her 30s who had been exposed to COVID-19.

The count of this clone is one. The V and J genes are TRBV14 and TRBJ1-2; no reliable D call. Germline CDR1 is SGHDN and CDR2 is FVKESK. Deletions cut 0 bases from V and 8 bases from J, with 19 bases between. The CDR3 contains 16 residues. The CDR3 loop is CASSQDPRTAALGYTF. Here the CDR3 DNA reads TGTGCCAGCAGCCAAGACCCCCGGACTGCGGCTTTGGGCTACACCTTC.

Only one count was recorded for this clone. The chain links TRBV6-5 to TRBJ1-2, with TRBD1 identical over 7 bases. V shed 7 bases, J shed 8 bases, and the junction held 10 bases outside the gene matches. The germline CDR1 and CDR2 sequences are MNHEY and SVGAGI. CDR3 length equals 13 residues. In DNA form, the CDR3 reads TGTGCCAGCAAAATTCAGGGGACAGAAGGCTACACCTTC. Translating it yields CASKIQGTEGYTF.

J is TRBJ1-1 and V is TRBV29-1; 8 nucleotides align to TRBD1. The CDR3 runs to 13 residues. Germline trimming cut 5 bases from V and 0 bases from J; bases unmatched to any gene: 2. Per the germline V gene, CDR1 is SQVTM and CDR2 is ANQGSEA. The CDR3 region is CSVTGGVNTEAFF. In DNA, the CDR3 is TGCAGCGTTACAGGGGGGGTGAACACTGAAGCTTTCTTT. Variable domain in full (rest from reference TRBV29-1 and TRBJ1-1): SAVISQKPSRDICQRGTSLTIQCQVDSQVTMMFWYRQQPGQSLTLIATANQGSEATYESGFVIDKFPISRPNLTFSTLTVSNMSPEDSSIYLCSVTGGVNTEAFFGQGTRLTVV.

V is TRBV6-5 and J is TRBJ2-7; 11 bases agree with TRBD2. The germline V gene has CDR1 MNHEY and CDR2 SVGAGI. The CDR3 covers 14 residues. After removal of 7 bases from V and 3 bases from J, the junction contained 5 bases not matched to a gene. The chain's CDR3 is CASTGTSGLYEQYF. CDR3 bases: TGTGCCAGCACGGGGACTAGCGGCCTCTACGAGCAGTACTTC.

The chain joins TRBV3-1 (or the pseudogene TRBV3-2) to TRBJ2-3; D is perhaps TRBD1 (6 bases). V dropped 0 bases and J dropped 5 bases, with 21 bases sitting between them. The CDR3 loop spans 18 amino acids. Germline-derived CDR1 and CDR2 are LGHDT and YNNKEL (reference sequence). The chain's CDR3 is CASSQDRHRAGPRDTQYF. The CDR3 region has the DNA TGTGCCAGCAGCCAAGATCGCCACAGGGCGGGCCCAAGAGATACGCAGTATTTT.

The V gene is TRBV11-2, the J gene TRBJ2-7; tentatively, D is TRBD2 (6 bases). V dropped 0 bases and J dropped 3 bases, with 9 bases sitting between them. Germline V gene data show CDR1 as SGHAT and CDR2 as FQNNGV. CDR3 length: 14 residues. The CDR3 sequence is CASSLEGGGYEQYF. The DNA of the CDR3 is TGTGCCAGCAGCTTAGAGGGGGGTGGCTACGAGCAGTACTTC.

J is TRBJ1-2 and V is TRBV11-2, with D unresolved. Germline lookup yields CDR1 SGHAT and CDR2 FQNNGV. The CDR3 contains 13 residues. The V end was cut by 1 base, the J end by 6 bases, with 9 bases between. The CDR3 loop reads CASSLASLDGYTF. The CDR3 nucleotides are TGTGCCAGCAGCTTAGCCAGTCTGGATGGCTACACCTTC.

This clone was counted only a few times. The V and J genes are TRBV7-8 and TRBJ2-7; 9 positions agree with TRBD1. The J segment lost 2 bases and the V segment lost 4 bases, leaving 3 bases of the junction unmatched. The CDR3 loop spans 14 amino acids. CDR1 is SGHVS and CDR2 is FQNEAQ in the germline V gene. DNA for the CDR3: TGTGCCAGCAGCTCAAGACAGGGGGCCTACGAGCAGTACTTC. Its protein product is CASSSRQGAYEQYF. Variable domain in full (rest from reference TRBV7-8 and TRBJ2-7): GAGVSQSPRYKVAKRGQDVALRCDPISGHVSLFWYQQALGQGPEFLTYFQNEAQLDKSGLPSDRFFAERPEGSVSTLKIQRTQQEDSAVYLCASSSRQGAYEQYFGPGTRLTVT.

J is TRBJ1-1 and V is TRBV7-3; TRBD1 is a possible D gene (5 bases). The CDR3 contains 14 residues. V was shortened by 5 bases and J by 4 bases, with 14 bases between the two germline ends. In germline, CDR1 is SGHTA, CDR2 FQGTGA. Written as DNA, the CDR3 is TGTGCCAGCAGCGAGCAGCAGGGTGGCACTGAAGCTTTCTTT. It encodes CASSEQQGGTEAFF.

This sequence joins TRBV7-9 and TRBJ1-2, with 8 nucleotides matching TRBD1. The CDR3 is made up of 18 amino acids. Trimming at V came to 2 bases and at J to 4 bases, leaving 15 bases not matched to a gene. Looked up from germline, CDR1 is SEHNR and CDR2 is FQNEAQ (reference sequence). Here the CDR3 reads CASSLRQGQGARIYGYTF. The CDR3 DNA reads TGTGCCAGCAGCTTAAGACAAGGACAGGGAGCACGGATCTATGGCTACACCTTC.

This chain connects TRBV6-2 or TRBV6-3 to TRBJ2-3, with 9 bases matching TRBD2. V was pared by 5 bases and J by 1 base, with 13 bases of the junction left unmatched. Germline V gene data show CDR1 as MNHEY and CDR2 as SVGEGT. CDR3 length: 18 amino acids. This chain's CDR3 is CASSTALAGTLGTDTQYF. The CDR3 bases are TGTGCCAGCAGTACGGCGCTAGCGGGAACCCTGGGCACAGATACGCAGTATTTT.

This chain links TRBV5-4 with TRBJ2-3, with 7 bases identical to TRBD1. Germline CDR1 SGHNT, CDR2 YYREEE (reference sequence). CDR3 length: 15 amino acids. V lost 2 bases and J lost 3; bases outside the gene matches: 6. Here the CDR3 reads CASSLQGQITDTQYF. In DNA form, the CDR3 reads TGTGCCAGCAGCTTACAGGGACAGATAACAGATACGCAGTATTTT.

V is TRBV6-1 and J is TRBJ1-2; the match to TRBD1 covers 7 bases. The germline V gene encodes CDR1 MNHNS and CDR2 SASEGT. The CDR3 totals 19 residues. Trimming took 2 bases from V and 6 from J; bases not matched to a gene: 21. The CDR3 loop is CASSESGRAGRRGPHGYTF. The CDR3 region has the DNA TGTGCCAGCAGTGAATCGGGTCGGGCTGGTCGAAGGGGGCCCCATGGCTACACCTTC.

This clone turned up a few times. The chain is built from TRBV5-1 and TRBJ2-1, with 9 bases aligning to TRBD2. This CDR3 spans 18 amino acids. Trimming at V came to 0 bases and at J to 5 bases, leaving 12 bases not matched to a gene. Germline V CDR1 and CDR2: SGHRS, YFSETQ. CDR3 residues: CASSLEGSGSLTHNEQFF. CDR3 nucleotide sequence: TGCGCCAGCAGCTTGGAAGGTAGCGGGAGTCTTACCCACAATGAGCAGTTCTTC.

This clone was recorded only once. V gene TRBV29-1 combines with J gene TRBJ2-2; TRBD2 agrees at 9 bases. Germline V gene lookup returns CDR1 SQVTM and CDR2 ANQGSEA. V shed 4 bases, J shed 0 bases, and the junction held 3 bases outside the gene matches. This CDR3 has 15 amino acids. The CDR3 DNA reads as TGCAGCGTTGGGGGCGGGAGGGCGAACACCGGGGAGCTGTTTTTT. Translated, it gives CSVGGGRANTGELFF.

The chain carries TRBV18 and TRBJ2-7; 7 bases are a match to TRBD1. This CDR3 is 15 amino acids long. V was clipped by 3 bases and J by 1 base; unmatched bases: 6. Germline V gene lookup returns CDR1 KGHSH and CDR2 LQKENI. The DNA of the CDR3 is TGTGCCAGCTCACCCACAGGGGCGAGATCCTACGAGCAGTACTTC. Protein product: CASSPTGARSYEQYF.

The chain links TRBV28 to TRBJ1-5; 10 nucleotides agree with TRBD1. In germline, CDR1 is MDHEN, CDR2 SYDVKM. J gave up 3 bases and V 6 bases, and 8 bases lay outside the gene matches. CDR3 length: 16 residues. The CDR3 DNA sequence: TGTGCCAGCAGGCCTTCGGGACAGGGGAACAATCAGCCCCAGCATTTT. Translating gives CASRPSGQGNNQPQHF. Full variable domain (remainder filled in from reference TRBV28 and TRBJ1-5): DVKVTQSSRYLVKRTGEKVFLECVQDMDHENMFWYRQDPGLGLRLIYFSYDVKMKEKGDIPEGYSVSREKKERFSLILESASTNQTSMYLCASRPSGQGNNQPQHFGDGTRLSIL.

The chain uses TRBV11-2 and TRBJ2-5; 15 nucleotides match TRBD2. The CDR3 has 16 residues. Germline V gene sequence: CDR1 SGHAT, CDR2 FQNNGV. Germline trimming cut 4 bases from V and 2 bases from J; bases unmatched to any gene: 2. This chain's CDR3 is CASSSGTSGRQETQYF. The CDR3 nucleotides are TGTGCCAGCAGCTCAGGGACTAGCGGGAGGCAAGAGACCCAGTACTTC.

The chain combines TRBV21-1 with TRBJ2-5; the table's D call, TRBD2, was not checked against the DNA. TRBV21-1 is annotated as a pseudogene. The CDR3 covers 16 residues. Here the CDR3 reads CASSQKLAGGRETQYF. Here the CDR3 DNA reads TGTGCCAGCAGCCAAAAACTAGCGGGAGGACGAGAGACCCAGTACTTC.

The V call is TRBV11-3, the J call TRBJ2-1, with 8 positions matching TRBD1. Per the germline V gene, CDR1 is SGHNT and CDR2 is YENEEA. The CDR3 spans 16 residues. Trimming took 5 bases from V and 9 from J; bases not matched to a gene: 15. The CDR3 spells CASSRIDRGPTGEQFF. The CDR3 DNA reads TGTGCCAGCAGCCGGATCGACAGGGGACCCACCGGTGAGCAGTTCTTC.

Turning to this clone: The sample carries other DNA sequences with the same CDR3. The V call is TRBV18, the J call TRBJ1-1; 8 nucleotides agree with TRBD1. Germline trimming cut 3 bases from V and 1 base from J; bases unmatched to any gene: 4. This CDR3 has 15 residues. The V gene's germline CDR1 is KGHSH and CDR2 LQKENI. The CDR3 DNA reads as TGTGCCAGCTCACCCGGGACAGGTGGGAACACTGAAGCTTTCTTT. This sequence encodes CASSPGTGGNTEAFF.

This chain connects TRBV28 to TRBJ1-2; a weak D match, TRBD1 (5 bases). The V and J ends lost 3 bases and 7 bases respectively, with 21 bases between them. There are 16 residues in the CDR3. The germline V gene has CDR1 MDHEN and CDR2 SYDVKM. CDR3 DNA sequence: TGTGCCAGCAGTTTTCGCCAGGGCTTAAGGGTTCCTGGCTACACCTTC. Translated: CASSFRQGLRVPGYTF.

This clone was observed a handful of times. The rearrangement uses TRBV28 and TRBJ1-1; D unresolved. CDR1 MDHEN and CDR2 SYDVKM come from the germline V gene. The CDR3 has 14 residues. Trimming took off 2 bases at V and 7 bases at J, with 14 bases between the two ends. The CDR3 sequence: CASSLVGGTREAFF. The CDR3 region has the DNA TGTGCCAGCAGTTTAGTCGGCGGAACTCGTGAAGCTTTCTTT.

The rearrangement joins TRBV3-1 (or the pseudogene TRBV3-2) to TRBJ1-1, with unresolved D. CDR3 length equals 14 residues. Looked up from germline, CDR1 is LGHDT and CDR2 is YNNKEL (reference sequence). The V gene lost 0 bases and the J gene lost 1 base, with 6 bases spanning the gap. The DNA of the CDR3 is TGTGCCAGCAGCCAAGACTGGGCGAACACTGAAGCTTTCTTT. This sequence encodes CASSQDWANTEAFF.

The rearrangement links TRBV30 to TRBJ1-6; 7 bases align to TRBD1. The V gene's germline CDR1 is GTSNPN and CDR2 SVGIG (reference sequence). The CDR3 covers 13 residues. The J segment lost 6 bases and the V segment lost 7 bases, leaving 6 bases of the junction unmatched. CDR3 DNA: TGTGCCTTAAGACAGGGAGGTAATTCACCCCTCCACTTT. This sequence encodes CALRQGGNSPLHF.

The chain employs TRBV11-2 and TRBJ2-3; 7 positions match TRBD2. Looked up from germline, CDR1 is SGHAT and CDR2 is FQNNGV. The CDR3 loop spans 18 amino acids. J gave up 2 bases and V 5 bases, and 16 bases lay outside the gene matches. CDR3 in amino acids: CASSHPWAGVYNTDTQYF. DNA of the CDR3: TGTGCCAGCAGCCATCCTTGGGCGGGAGTCTATAACACAGATACGCAGTATTTT.

The V and J genes are TRBV18 and TRBJ2-1, with TRBD1 matching 7 bases. V trimming: 4 bases; J trimming: 2 bases; junction bases outside the gene matches: 2. The CDR3 is made up of 14 amino acids. In germline, CDR1 is KGHSH, CDR2 LQKENI. This chain's CDR3 is CASSRDSPYNEQFF. CDR3 bases: TGTGCCAGCTCACGGGACAGCCCCTACAATGAGCAGTTCTTC.

The chain recombines TRBV20-1 with TRBJ2-7, with 7 bases aligning to TRBD1. The CDR3 loop spans 14 amino acids. V was clipped by 4 bases and J by 2 bases; unmatched bases: 8. Germline assignment: CDR1 DFQATT and CDR2 SNEGSKA (reference sequence). DNA for the CDR3: TGCAGTGCTAATGACAGGGCCCTTCCCTACGAGCAGTACTTC. It yields the protein CSANDRALPYEQYF.

The chain employs TRBV19 and TRBJ1-2, with D possibly TRBD1 on 6 matching bases. From germline, CDR1 is LNHDA and CDR2 SQIVND (reference sequence). The CDR3 runs 13 residues. The V gene lost 9 bases and the J gene lost 4 bases, with 15 bases spanning the gap. CDR3 nucleotides: TGTGCCAGCCTTCCACAGGGTGGCTATGGCTACACCTTC. Translation gives CASLPQGGYGYTF.

This sequence joins TRBV27 and TRBJ2-1; D is uncertain. The V gene's germline CDR1 is MNHEY and CDR2 SMNVEV (reference sequence). V gave up 0 bases and J gave up 3 bases, with 9 bases separating them. The CDR3 contains 15 residues. The CDR3 here is CASSLSILRYNEQFF. CDR3 DNA sequence: TGTGCCAGCAGTTTATCGATACTGCGCTACAATGAGCAGTTCTTC.